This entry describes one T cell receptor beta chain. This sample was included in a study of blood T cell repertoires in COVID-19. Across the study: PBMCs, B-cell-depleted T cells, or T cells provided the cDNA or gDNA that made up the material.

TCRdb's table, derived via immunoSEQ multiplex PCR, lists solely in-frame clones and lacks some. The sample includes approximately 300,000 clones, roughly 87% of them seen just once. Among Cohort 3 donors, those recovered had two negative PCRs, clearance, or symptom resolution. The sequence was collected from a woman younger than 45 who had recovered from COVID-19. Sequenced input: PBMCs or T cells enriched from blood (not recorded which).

This CDR3 reads CASSAGTATGELFF. The CDR3 DNA sequence: TGTGCCAGCAGCGCCGGGACAGCGACGGGGGAGCTGTTTTTT. The V gene is TRBV7-8, the J gene TRBJ2-2; TRBD1 agrees at 7 bases. Per germline, CDR1 SGHVS and CDR2 FQNEAQ. The junction had 8 bases not matched to a gene; V was cut back by 5 bases and J by 8 bases. The CDR3 totals 14 residues. Supplemented by reference TRBV7-8 and TRBJ2-2, the full variable domain reads GAGVSQSPRYKVAKRGQDVALRCDPISGHVSLFWYQQALGQGPEFLTYFQNEAQLDKSGLPSDRFFAERPEGSVSTLKIQRTQQEDSAVYLCASSAGTATGELFFGEGSRLTVL.